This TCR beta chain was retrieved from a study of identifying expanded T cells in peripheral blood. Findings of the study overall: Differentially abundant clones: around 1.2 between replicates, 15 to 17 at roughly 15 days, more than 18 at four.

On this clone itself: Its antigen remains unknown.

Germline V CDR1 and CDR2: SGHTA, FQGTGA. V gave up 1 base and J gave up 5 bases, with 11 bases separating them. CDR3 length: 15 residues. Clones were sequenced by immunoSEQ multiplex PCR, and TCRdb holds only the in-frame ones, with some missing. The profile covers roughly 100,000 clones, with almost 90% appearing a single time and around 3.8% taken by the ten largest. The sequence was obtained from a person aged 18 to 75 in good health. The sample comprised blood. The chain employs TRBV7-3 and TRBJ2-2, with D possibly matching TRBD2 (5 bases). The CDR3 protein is CASSLKAAGTGELFF. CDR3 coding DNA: TGTGCCAGCAGCTTAAAGGCCGCGGGTACCGGGGAGCTGTTTTTT. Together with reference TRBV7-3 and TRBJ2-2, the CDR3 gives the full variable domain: GAGVSQTPSNKVTEKGKYVELRCDPISGHTALYWYRQSLGQGPEFLIYFQGTGAADDSGLPNDRFFAVRPEGSVSTLKIQRTERGDSAVYLCASSLKAAGTGELFFGEGSRLTVL.